This paragraph covers one T cell receptor beta chain sequence. Its cognate antigen has yet to be identified. Base-call qualities are not available, and no considerably larger clone is one nucleotide away. The data are from a study of blood T cell repertoires in COVID-19 (dated by TCRdb to the early 2020s). Concerning the study at large: Collaborator samples came from the United States, Italy and Spain and covered acute and convalescent phases of COVID-19. A freely available public database, intended as a resource for researchers studying the immune response to SARS-CoV-2, is where the repertoires were released. Subjects who had been exposed to COVID-19, were actively infected with it, or had recovered from it provided the deeply sampled blood TCRbeta repertoires that made up the dataset. The prospective study material was composed of cDNA or gDNA derived from T cells, B-cell-depleted T cells, or PBMCs. The samples were drawn from the first 160 participants of the ongoing ImmuneRACE study and from 1,254 subjects provided by 6 global collaborators. Where available, HLA class I and class II types were taken from metadata supplied by the sample provider and were not determined by assay-based typing. A de-identified subject ID, COVID-19 status, age in years and sex were almost always included in the sample metadata.

Whole blood was collected in K2EDTA tubes by collaborating institutions according to the institutions' own protocols. For TCRbeta analysis, collaborators shipped samples as frozen whole blood, isolated PBMCs, or DNA extracted from either of those sample types. The immunoSEQ Assay, a bias-controlled multiplex PCR, was used to amplify TCRbeta CDR3 regions from genomic DNA. The original methods were these. The number of nucleated cells in each sample was estimated from the amplification of reference gene primers within the assay. To quantify the absolute abundance of each unique TCRbeta CDR3 rearrangement, sequence reads were collapsed and filtered. For each sample, productive Simpson clonality was calculated by taking the square root of Simpson's diversity index across productive rearrangements. TCRdb stores this immuneACCESS table with in-frame sequences only. Part of the clones is absent; in the studies checked, under half of the shortfall reflects unresolved V genes, and no reason is known for the rest. V and J calls and clone size are copied from that table; D and trimming were computed from the DNA. The sample table shows tens of thousands of clones, and roughly 89% are seen once. 2% of the sample belongs to the ten largest clones.

Broad study findings and their caveats: The amount of clinical and demographic metadata varied by source and participant and was provided uncurated.

Trimming removed 9 bases from V and 1 base from J; the gene matches leave 8 bases unexplained. CDR1 and CDR2 (SNHLY, FYNNEI) derive from the germline V gene. Spanning cysteine to phenylalanine, the CDR3 consists of 15 amino acids. Solely the CDR3 DNA is kept, with 45 bases framed from the first base. The chain links TRBV2 with TRBJ2-3; 9 central nucleotides agree with TRBD1. Specimen: peripheral blood. The sequence came from a man under 40 with acute or convalescent COVID-19. The CDR3 loop reads CAREPRDRGTDTQYF. The sequenced DNA: TGTGCCAGAGAACCCCGGGACAGGGGCACAGATACGCAGTATTTT.